These 12 T cell receptor beta chains came from one sample sequenced in a study of technical replicates of blood from several donors. The assay was immunoSEQ multiplex PCR, and TCRdb's table has in-frame clones only and misses some. In the table there are approximately 75,000 clones, under 97% of which are singletons. Specimen: T cells isolated from PBMCs. The receptor set was obtained from a human donor in good health.

The rearrangement links TRBV9 to TRBJ2-1; TRBD2 might be the D (7 bases). The CDR3 is made up of 19 amino acids. CDR1 is SGDLS, CDR2 YYNGEE, per germline. V lost 4 bases and J 5 bases, leaving 28 bases between the germline ends. CDR3 loop: CASSTQRGRVRLADNEQFF. CDR3 nucleotide sequence: TGTGCCAGCAGCACCCAAAGGGGGAGGGTAAGACTAGCTGACAATGAGCAGTTCTTC.

The rearrangement uses TRBV18 and TRBJ1-2; 9 bases line up with TRBD1. This CDR3 is built from 16 residues. The ends lost 4 bases at V and 3 bases at J; junction bases unmatched: 9. The germline gives CDR1 KGHSH, CDR2 LQKENI. The DNA of the CDR3 is TGTGCCAGCTCACGAGAACAGGGGGCTCCCTACTATGGCTACACCTTC. The encoded protein is CASSREQGAPYYGYTF.

The table lists this clone with a count of one. CDR3: CASSLGGGRGTDTQYF. The CDR3 nucleotides are TGCGCCAGCAGCTTGGGGGGCGGGAGAGGTACAGATACGCAGTATTTT. This chain uses TRBV5-1 with TRBJ2-3; 7 nucleotides match TRBD2. CDR1 is SGHRS, CDR2 YFSETQ, per germline. Unmatched junction bases numbered 7, after V lost 0 bases and J lost 3 bases. The CDR3 runs to 16 residues.

The rearrangement uses TRBV6-1 and TRBJ1-1; a weak D match, TRBD1 (6 bases). Germline loops: CDR1 MNHNS, CDR2 SASEGT. The ends were cut back, 2 bases at V and 4 bases at J, with 14 bases in the middle. The CDR3 spans 15 residues. CDR3 in amino acids: CASSEWLGGGTEAFF. DNA of the CDR3: TGTGCCAGCAGTGAATGGTTAGGGGGTGGCACTGAAGCTTTCTTT.

This clone was seen only once. The chain combines TRBV5-1 with TRBJ1-2; D is perhaps TRBD1 (6 bases). This CDR3 contains 12 residues. The ends were cut back, 4 bases at V and 4 bases at J, with 8 bases in the middle. CDR1 SGHRS and CDR2 YFSETQ come from the germline V gene. The CDR3 sequence is CASSADSYGYTF. CDR3 nucleotide sequence: TGCGCCAGCAGCGCGGACAGCTATGGCTACACCTTC.

J is TRBJ1-1 and V is TRBV7-2; TRBD1 matches 7 bases. The CDR3 has 14 residues. The germline V gene has CDR1 SGHTA and CDR2 FQGNSA. J was trimmed by 2 bases and V by 5 bases; bases with no gene match: 5. The CDR3 spells CASSPHRGNTEAFF. The CDR3 DNA reads as TGTGCCAGCAGCCCCCACAGGGGTAACACTGAAGCTTTCTTT.

This clone has only a few counts. The J gene is TRBJ2-7, the V gene TRBV5-6, with D tentatively TRBD2 (5 bases). Germline V gene lookup returns CDR1 SGHDT and CDR2 YYEEEE. There are 15 residues in the CDR3. Trimming removed 3 bases from V and 2 bases from J, with 15 bases in between. CDR3 in DNA: TGTGCCAGCAGCTCGACTAACGAGGTCCCCTACGAGCAGTACTTC. Translated, it gives CASSSTNEVPYEQYF.

This clone was seen just once. The chain recombines TRBV5-4 with TRBJ2-6; TRBD1 aligns across 9 bases. V gave up 3 bases and J gave up 4 bases; unmatched junction bases: 11. The CDR3 totals 18 residues. Germline CDR1 and CDR2: SGHNT and YYREEE (reference sequence). CDR3 in DNA: TGTGCCAGCAGCTCGTCCGGGACAGGGCCTGGAGGGGCCAACGTCCTGACTTTC. Residues: CASSSSGTGPGGANVLTF.

V is TRBV18 and J is TRBJ2-5, with D unresolved. The CDR3 length is 14 residues. The germline V gene encodes CDR1 KGHSH and CDR2 LQKENI. Trimming stripped 2 bases from V and 4 bases from J, with 11 bases between. CDR3 loop: CASSPASGGETQYF. CDR3 sequence (DNA): TGTGCCAGCTCACCAGCTTCGGGTGGAGAGACCCAGTACTTC.

This clone has a single count. Other DNA sequences in the same sample also yield this CDR3. The gene calls are TRBV27 and TRBJ1-1; 8 bases align to TRBD1. The V gene end was trimmed by 2 bases and the J gene end by 1 base; junction bases not matched to a gene: 0. CDR1 and CDR2 from the germline V gene are MNHEY and SMNVEV (reference sequence). The CDR3 extends over 14 amino acids. Here the CDR3 reads CASSLDRGNTEAFF. The CDR3, as DNA: TGTGCCAGCAGTTTAGACAGGGGGAACACTGAAGCTTTCTTT.

This chain connects TRBV9 to TRBJ2-7; 7 nucleotides align to TRBD1. With 4 bases clipped from V and 3 bases from J, the junction kept 7 bases outside the gene matches. This CDR3 comprises 14 residues. Germline values: CDR1 SGDLS, CDR2 YYNGEE. CDR3: CASSFRGGNYEQYF. In DNA form, the CDR3 reads TGTGCCAGCAGCTTTCGAGGGGGCAACTACGAGCAGTACTTC.

This clone appeared a single time. For the CDR3, the DNA is TGTGCCAGCAGCCCTATGACCAAAAACATTCAGTACTTC. Amino acids: CASSPMTKNIQYF. The gene calls are TRBV7-9 and TRBJ2-4; no firm D call. The CDR3 is 13 amino acids. CDR1 SEHNR and CDR2 FQNEAQ come from the germline V gene (reference sequence). Trimming cost V 5 bases and J 2 bases, with 7 bases left between them.